The 30 T cell receptor delta chains listed next were all sequenced from one sample in a study of γδ T cells in repeated Plasmodium falciparum infection listed by TCRdb under 2021. For bulk TCR repertoire analysis, Vgamma9/Vdelta2+ and Vdelta2-negative gammadelta T cell populations were isolated by flow sorting from peripheral blood mononuclear cells. Preparation of the library involved multiplex PCR. The instrument was an Illumina MiSeq. TCRdb reprocessed the public reads with the caller CATT; rows with the same DNA were merged afterwards. Across this sample there are roughly 93,000 delta-chain clones, with 1.4% seen only once. The top ten clones comprise around 8.1% of the sample. The sample taken for sequencing was gamma-delta T cells from blood. These TCRs come from a pool of human donors (malaria-infected and uninfected, not separated).

This clone was counted only a few times. The protein in TCRdb stems from a much larger clone and differs at residue 13 from this DNA's translation, likely a read error; here the protein is translated from the DNA. The CDR3 here is CACDKYWGIRSWNTRQMFF. In nucleotides, the CDR3 is TGTGCCTGTGACAAGTACTGGGGGATACGCTCCTGGAACACCCGACAGATGTTTTTC. The chain is built from TRDV2 and TRDJ3, with 13 bases identical to TRDD3. No J gene is reported in TCRdb; it was inferred here by comparing the DNA with germline. CDR1 and CDR2 (germline): GEAIGNYY, EKD. The CDR3 runs 19 residues.

There are many counts of this clone. With a far larger clone one base away, a read error is the likely cause. The sample contains more than one DNA sequence encoding this CDR3. In DNA, the CDR3 is TGTGCCTGTGACGACCTGGGGGATGCAGGCTATAAACTCATCTTT. As protein: CACDDLGDAGYKLIF. The rearrangement uses TRDV2 and TRDJ1; 9 bases map to TRDD3. There are 15 residues in the CDR3. The junction had 10 bases not matched to a gene; V was cut back by 3 bases and J by 6 bases. Germline V gene sequence: CDR1 GEAIGNYY, CDR2 EKD.

The chain combines TRDV3 with TRDJ1; the D gene is possibly TRDD3 (5 bases). V lost 4 bases to trimming and J lost 0 bases, with 30 bases between them. The CDR3 sequence is 19 residues long. Germline V gene lookup returns CDR1 TVYSNPD and CDR2 GDNSRS (reference sequence). The CDR3: CASADYYRGGGWYTDKLIF. In DNA form, the CDR3 reads TGTGCCTCCGCCGATTACTATAGGGGGGGGGGCTGGTACACCGATAAACTCATCTTT.

The table lists this clone with a few counts. A far larger clone differs by one base, so this is likely a read error. The sample has other DNA sequences that encode this CDR3 too. This chain joins TRDV2 and TRDJ1; 12 bases map to TRDD3. No J gene is reported in TCRdb; it was inferred here by comparing the DNA with germline. From germline, CDR1 is GEAIGNYY and CDR2 EKD. V gave up 3 bases and J gave up 3 bases; unmatched junction bases: 28. CDR3 length: 23 amino acids. The CDR3 spells CACDPRILLPPCTGGYIADKLIF. The CDR3 region has the DNA TGTGCCTGTGACCCACGGATACTACTTCCTCCTTGTACTGGGGGATACATTGCCGATAAACTCATCTTT.

This clone was detected many times. This sample includes further DNA sequences coding for the same CDR3. The chain joins TRDV1 to TRDJ1; tentative D call: TRDD3 (5 bases). The CDR3 has 12 residues. Per the germline V gene, CDR1 is TSWWSYY and CDR2 is QGS. The germline V and J ends were trimmed by 6 bases and 0 bases, with 5 bases remaining between them. CDR3 residues: CALGGDTDKLIF. The CDR3 region has the DNA TGTGCTCTTGGTGGGGACACCGATAAACTCATCTTT.

As for this clone: TCRdb's protein, taken from a much larger clone, differs from this DNA's translation at residue 5, likely owing to a read error; the protein displayed comes from the DNA. The chain uses TRDV2 and TRDJ1; 8 nucleotides line up with TRDD3. The germline CDR1 and CDR2 sequences are GEAIGNYY and EKD. The J segment lost 1 base and the V segment lost 2 bases, leaving 5 bases of the junction unmatched. The CDR3 extends over 15 amino acids. The chain's CDR3 is CACDKLGGGTDKLIF. The CDR3 DNA follows: TGTGCCTGTGACAAACTGGGGGGGGGCACCGATAAACTCATCTTT.

This clone was detected only a few times. The likely explanation is a read error, given a far larger clone one base away. Other DNA sequences from this sample encode an identical CDR3 as well. The V gene corresponds to TRDV1; no J gene was called. The germline gives CDR1 TSWWSYY, CDR2 QGS. The length of the CDR3 is 19 residues. The CDR3 sequence is CALVLFPLAGGATTDKLIF. The DNA for the CDR3 is TGTGCTCTTGTGCTCTTCCCCCTCGCGGGGGGAGCGACCACCGATAAACTCATCTTC.

In its sample, this clone was seen a few times. A far bigger clonotype differs at one base, so this is likely a read error. The same CDR3 is also encoded by other DNA sequences in this sample. The rearrangement links TRDV2 to TRDJ1, with 7 nucleotides matching TRDD3. No J gene is reported in TCRdb; it was inferred here by comparing the DNA with germline. From germline, CDR1 is GEAIGNYY and CDR2 EKD. Trimming removed 7 bases from V and 7 bases from J; junction bases left unmatched: 14. The CDR3 totals 14 residues. The CDR3 loop reads CACDATHPGGKLIF. In nucleotides, the CDR3 is TGTGCCTGCGACGCGACTCATCCTGGGGGTAAACTCATCTTT.

This clone has more than one count but fewer than ten. A read error likely explains why the TCRdb protein, taken from a much larger clone, differs from this DNA's translation at residue 13; the protein shown is translated from the DNA. J is TRDJ1 and V is TRDV2, with 9 nucleotides matching TRDD3. Here the J gene came from matching the DNA to germline, since TCRdb omits it. Germline assignment: CDR1 GEAIGNYY and CDR2 EKD. The CDR3 runs to 19 residues. Trimming removed 0 bases from V and 1 base from J; junction bases left unmatched: 14. CDR3 residues: CACDTATLLGEPRTDKLIF. The CDR3 DNA follows: TGTGCCTGTGACACCGCGACTCTACTGGGGGAGCCGCGCACCGATAAACTCATCTTT.

Details on this clone: A far larger clone is only one base removed, so a read error is likely. Additional DNA sequences in this sample encode the identical CDR3. The V gene is TRDV1, the J gene TRDJ1, with D maybe TRDD3 (5 bases). The J gene, left out of TCRdb, was set here by checking the DNA against germline. CDR1 TSWWSYY and CDR2 QGS come from the germline V gene. The length of the CDR3 is 22 residues. CDR3 nucleotide sequence: TGTGCTCTCGGGGAACTGAACGCTCCCAAGGCAGCTATACGAGGATACACCGATAAACTCATCTTT. The encoded protein is CALGELNAPKAAIRGYTDKLIF.

For this clone: A far bigger clonotype differs at one base, so this is likely a read error. This chain links TRDV1 with TRDJ1; TRDD3 agrees at 11 bases. The J gene was not available in TCRdb and was assigned here by matching the DNA to germline segments. Per the germline V gene, CDR1 is TSWWSYY and CDR2 is QGS. The CDR3 consists of 24 residues. V was pared by 2 bases and J by 2 bases, with 28 bases of the junction left unmatched. CDR3 amino acids: CALGEGKGSSYLRWGIRITDKLIF. CDR3 bases: TGTGCTCTTGGGGAAGGAAAAGGATCGTCCTACTTAAGGTGGGGGATACGTATAACCGATAAACTCATCTTT.

This clone was seen a few times. A far bigger clonotype differs at one base, so this is likely a read error. The same CDR3 can be traced to other DNA sequences in this sample. The chain has TRDV2 and TRDJ1; 11 bases are a match to TRDD3. Because TCRdb records no J gene, it was assigned here through a match of the DNA to germline. Losses at the gene ends were 1 base for V and 0 bases for J; bases not matched to a gene: 6. Per germline, CDR1 GEAIGNYY and CDR2 EKD. This CDR3 has 17 residues. The CDR3, as DNA: TGTGCCTGTGACACTCTGGGGGATACAGAAGACACCGATAAACTCATCTTT. Protein: CACDTLGDTEDTDKLIF.

As regards this clone: The protein TCRdb gives is from a much larger clone and does not agree with this DNA's translation at residue 3, likely a read error; the protein shown here comes from the DNA. The rearrangement links TRDV1 to TRDJ1; the match to TRDD3 covers 10 bases. From germline, CDR1 is TSWWSYY and CDR2 QGS. The CDR3 consists of 16 residues. V lost 10 bases, J lost 3 bases, and 14 bases stayed unmatched. The CDR3 loop is CAPGPRGGYGPDKLIF. The DNA of the CDR3 is TGTGCTCCTGGACCCCGAGGGGGATACGGGCCCGATAAACTCATCTTT.

This clone was detected ten times or more. The rearrangement links TRDV2 to TRDJ3, with TRDD3 identical over 8 bases. The CDR3 is 19 residues long. The V gene's germline CDR1 is GEAIGNYY and CDR2 EKD. Trimming took 0 bases from V and 5 from J; bases not matched to a gene: 11. In nucleotides, the CDR3 is TGTGCCTGTGACACCGTTTCTACTGGGGGTCTCGGGGACACCCGACAGATGTTTTTC. It yields the protein CACDTVSTGGLGDTRQMFF.

On this clone itself: Given a far larger clone just one base away, this is likely a sequencing read error. Other DNA sequences from this sample encode an identical CDR3 as well. Here the CDR3 DNA reads TGTGCTCTTGGGGAGCTTCCCTACGGCTGGGGGAAGCGGCTATATCGAAACACCGATAAACTCATCTTT. Its protein product is CALGELPYGWGKRLYRNTDKLIF. The chain links TRDV1 to TRDJ1; 8 nucleotides align to TRDD3. CDR3 length: 23 residues. The ends lost 3 bases at V and 0 bases at J; junction bases unmatched: 27. CDR1 and CDR2 (germline): TSWWSYY, QGS.

This clone was detected only a few times. This DNA translates differently at residue 16 from the TCRdb protein, which is that of a much larger clone; a read error is likely, and the protein shown is the DNA's own translation. Here the CDR3 reads CAFCSSPWGGGHKNTGKLIF. In nucleotides, the CDR3 is TGTGCCTTTTGTTCGTCCCCCTGGGGTGGGGGACACAAGAACACCGGTAAACTCATCTTT. The chain employs TRDV3 and TRDJ1; 7 positions match TRDD3. Germline V lookup: CDR1 TVYSNPD, CDR2 GDNSRS (reference sequence). This CDR3 region has 20 residues.

This clone was recorded a few times. A read error likely explains this, since a far larger clone differs by one base. The J gene is TRDJ1, the V gene TRDV1; TRDD3 might be the D (5 bases). The J gene, not given by TCRdb, was assigned here from a germline match of the nucleotide sequence. Germline loops: CDR1 TSWWSYY, CDR2 QGS. The CDR3 has 22 amino acids. DNA of the CDR3: TGTGCCCTTGGGGAACTAGGAGGTTCCGTAGTCGCGCGGGTCTGTCTCACCGATAAACTCATCTTT. It specifies CALGELGGSVVARVCLTDKLIF.

Concerning this clone itself: TCRdb's protein for this DNA is that of a much larger clone and differs from the translation at residue 7, likely a read error; the protein shown is the DNA translation. The chain has TRDV1 and TRDJ2; 7 nucleotides match TRDD3. The J gene, absent from TCRdb, was called here by matching the DNA to germline. V trimming: 0 bases; J trimming: 0 bases; junction bases outside the gene matches: 16. Per the germline V gene, CDR1 is TSWWSYY and CDR2 is QGS. The CDR3 extends over 21 amino acids. CDR3 protein: CALGELALRGWGSALTAQLFF. For the CDR3, the DNA is TGTGCTCTTGGGGAACTGGCCCTACGGGGGTGGGGGAGTGCTTTGACAGCACAACTCTTCTTT.

At least ten counts were recorded for this clone. TCRdb assigns this DNA the protein of a much larger clone, which departs from its translation at residue 6; this likely reflects a read error, and the protein shown comes from translating the DNA. The V and J genes are TRDV1 and TRDJ1; D remains ambiguous. V was shortened by 5 bases and J by 0 bases, with 19 bases between the two germline ends. The CDR3 length is 17 residues. Germline CDR1 and CDR2: TSWWSYY and QGS. This chain's CDR3 is CALGTRWFPPYTDKLIF. In DNA form, the CDR3 reads TGTGCTCTTGGGACGAGGTGGTTCCCCCCGTACACCGATAAACTCATCTTT.

Comments on this clone: This DNA translates differently at residue 7 from the TCRdb protein, which is that of a much larger clone; a read error is likely, and the protein shown is the DNA's own translation. The chain combines TRDV1 with TRDJ1; TRDD3 agrees at 8 bases. Here the J gene came from matching the DNA to germline, since TCRdb omits it. CDR3 length: 25 amino acids. The trim removed 3 bases at V and 0 bases at J, leaving 33 bases unmatched. CDR1 is TSWWSYY and CDR2 is QGS in the germline V gene. DNA for the CDR3: TGTGCTCTTGGGGACCTACAGCCTTCCCGAACCTACTGGGGGTCTCCCCGCGTGAACACCGATAAACTCATCTTT. It translates to CALGDLQPSRTYWGSPRVNTDKLIF.

In this sample, this clone turned up a few times. It differs at one base from a far larger clone, so likely a read error. Other DNA sequences in the same sample also yield this CDR3. This chain joins TRDV1 and TRDJ1; tentatively, D is TRDD3 (5 bases). The V end was cut by 0 bases, the J end by 0 bases, with 29 bases between. Germline lookup yields CDR1 TSWWSYY and CDR2 QGS. This CDR3 comprises 22 residues. In nucleotides, the CDR3 is TGTGCTCTTGGGGAACTCAGATTGGTCGGGGGGCATGAACCTAAGTACACCGATAAACTCATCTTT. It encodes CALGELRLVGGHEPKYTDKLIF.

A remark on this clone: A far larger clone is a single base away, which makes a read error likely. Other nucleotide sequences from this sample produce the same CDR3. No J gene call was made, and the V gene is TRDV1; the table's TRDD3 call for D was not verified on the DNA. Per the germline V gene, CDR1 is TSWWSYY and CDR2 is QGS. The CDR3 is made up of 21 amino acids. CDR3 bases: TGTGCTCTTGGGGAACTCGTTTTACCCAAGGGGGGAGTTTTCTACACCGATAAGCTCATCTTT. This translates into CALGELVLPKGGVFYTDKLIF.

About this clone: A far larger clone is off by one base, so a read error is likely. Other DNA variants within this sample encode the same CDR3. The chain recombines TRDV1 with TRDJ1; 9 bases align to TRDD3. TCRdb carries no J gene annotation; the J gene was assigned here by matching the DNA with germline. The germline V gene encodes CDR1 TSWWSYY and CDR2 QGS. The CDR3 is made up of 15 amino acids. The J segment lost 8 bases and the V segment lost 5 bases, leaving 12 bases of the junction unmatched. CDR3: CALGNLLGIRHKLIF. In nucleotides, the CDR3 is TGTGCTCTTGGGAACCTACTGGGGATACGGCACAAACTCATCTTT.

This clone was counted only a few times. TCRdb's protein, taken from a much larger clone, differs from this DNA's translation at residue 21, likely owing to a read error; the protein displayed comes from the DNA. The V gene corresponds to TRDV2; no J gene was called; the DNA was not compared with TRDD3, the D call given in the table. The CDR3 contains 23 residues. The germline V gene encodes CDR1 GEAIGNYY and CDR2 EKD. This CDR3 is CACDTGGARYFDRGIRYTDKPIF. The CDR3 region has the DNA TGTGCCTGTGACACCGGGGGGGCCCGATACTTCGACCGGGGGATACGGTACACCGATAAACCCATCTTT.

This clone has just a few counts. TCRdb assigns this DNA the protein of a much larger clone, which departs from its translation at residue 3; this likely reflects a read error, and the protein shown comes from translating the DNA. This rearrangement joins TRAV38-2/DV8 to TRDJ1; perhaps D is TRDD2 or TRDD3 (8 bases each). TCRdb leaves out the J gene; it was filled in here by matching the DNA to germline. This CDR3 is 21 amino acids long. The germline V gene has CDR1 TSESDYY and CDR2 QEAYKQQN. This CDR3 reads CASRSHFLHRGYSFYTDKLIF. DNA for the CDR3: TGTGCTTCTAGGAGCCACTTCCTACATCGGGGATACTCCTTTTACACCGATAAACTCATCTTT.

This clone was counted between two and nine times. The mismatch at residue 3 between this DNA's translation and the TCRdb protein of a much larger clone likely reflects a read error; the protein shown is translated from the DNA. The chain links TRDV2 to TRDJ1, with 10 bases lining up with TRDD3. CDR1 is GEAIGNYY and CDR2 is EKD in the germline V gene. The CDR3 spans 18 residues. Written as DNA, the CDR3 is TGTGCCCGTGACACCGTCAACCGGGGGATACGCGGCACCGATAAACTCATCTTT. It codes for CARDTVNRGIRGTDKLIF.

Regarding this clone: TCRdb records a much larger clone's protein for this DNA, with a difference at residue 7 that likely arises from a read error; the protein given is the translation of the DNA. The CDR3 loop is CACDTEEVLGDKVYTDKLIF. DNA of the CDR3: TGTGCCTGTGACACCGAGGAAGTACTGGGGGATAAGGTGTACACCGATAAACTCATCTTT. The chain links TRDV2 to TRDJ1; 11 nucleotides agree with TRDD3. TCRdb gives no J gene; it was assigned here by matching the DNA to germline. Germline V CDR1 and CDR2: GEAIGNYY, EKD. J was trimmed by 0 bases and V by 0 bases; bases with no gene match: 14. The CDR3 length is 20 residues.

This clone turned up a few times. TCRdb assigns this DNA the protein of a much larger clone, which departs from its translation at residues 5 and 10; this likely reflects a read error, and the protein shown comes from translating the DNA. J is TRDJ1 and V is TRDV2; 8 bases map to TRDD3. The ends lost 3 bases at V and 3 bases at J; junction bases unmatched: 11. The CDR3 is 16 residues long. CDR1 and CDR2 from the germline V gene are GEAIGNYY and EKD. The CDR3 protein is CACDAVGGFSSDKLIF. CDR3 sequence (DNA): TGTGCCTGTGACGCCGTTGGGGGATTCAGCTCCGATAAACTCATCTTT.

This clone was found a few times. The protein recorded in TCRdb matches a much larger clone and deviates from this DNA's translation at residue 5, suggesting a read error; the protein here is obtained by translating the DNA. V gene TRDV1 combines with J gene TRDJ1; 10 bases fit TRDD3. No J segment appears in TCRdb, so it was assigned here by matching the sequence to germline. V dropped 4 bases and J dropped 1; count of bases not matched to a gene: 15. Germline assignment: CDR1 TSWWSYY and CDR2 QGS. The CDR3 has 19 residues. The CDR3 sequence is CALGGSSRLGDRFTDKLIF. CDR3 in DNA: TGTGCTCTTGGGGGAAGCTCACGCCTGGGGGATAGATTCACCGATAAACTCATCTTT.

This clone has ten or more counts. The sample carries other DNA sequences with the same CDR3. This rearrangement joins TRDV1 to TRDJ1; 7 nucleotides match TRDD2. Germline V gives CDR1 TSWWSYY, CDR2 QGS. The CDR3 runs 13 residues. J gave up 4 bases and V 4 bases, and 3 bases lay outside the gene matches. Here the CDR3 DNA reads TGTGCTCTTGGGGTTCCTTCCTGCGATAAACTCATCTTT. Translating it yields CALGVPSCDKLIF.